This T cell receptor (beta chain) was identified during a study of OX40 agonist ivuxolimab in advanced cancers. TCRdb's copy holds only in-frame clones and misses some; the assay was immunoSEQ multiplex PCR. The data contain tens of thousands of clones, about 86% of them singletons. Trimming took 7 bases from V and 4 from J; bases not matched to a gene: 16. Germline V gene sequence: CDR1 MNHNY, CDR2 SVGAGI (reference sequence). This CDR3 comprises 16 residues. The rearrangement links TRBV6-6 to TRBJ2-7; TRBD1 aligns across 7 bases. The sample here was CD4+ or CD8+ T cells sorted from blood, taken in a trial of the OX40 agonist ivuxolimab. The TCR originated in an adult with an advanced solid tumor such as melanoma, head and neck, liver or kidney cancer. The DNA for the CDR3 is TGTGCCAGCATACAACGATTGGGGACAGATAGTTACGAGCAGTACTTC. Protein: CASIQRLGTDSYEQYF.